This is a list of T cell receptor beta chains from one sample in a study of blood T cells in healthy people across ages. TCRdb used MiXCR to reprocess the 5' RACE reads, holding one entry per CDR3 protein. The table shows about 620,000 distinct CDR3 sequences, with approximately 21% occurring only once. Source material: blood. The source of these receptors is a man between 65 and 80 years old in good health. CDR3s include the opening cysteine and the closing phenylalanine or tryptophan. A D gene is named only where the DNA matches it firmly. Clone size is given for some rows only: seen once, a few or many times, or a class if the clone is expanded.

CDR3nt: TGTGCCACCAGCCACGAGACCTGGACAGGGAACTACAATGAGCAGTTCTTC
CDR3aa: CATSHETWTGNYNEQFF
v_gene: TRBV15
d_gene: TRBD1
abundance: few
j_gene: TRBJ2-1

CDR3nt: TGTGCCAGCAGGTCGGAGGGCCAAGTAGATACGCAGTATTTT
CDR3aa: CASRSEGQVDTQYF
v_gene: TRBV28
d_gene: NA
abundance: NA
j_gene: TRBJ2-3

CDR3nt: TGCAGTGCGGCCACCCGTCCCACAGATACGCAGTATTTT
CDR3aa: CSAATRPTDTQYF
v_gene: TRBV20-1
d_gene: NA
abundance: many
j_gene: TRBJ2-3

CDR3nt: TGCAGTGTTAGGAGACAGGTCGCGAACACCGGGGAGCTGTTTTTT
CDR3aa: CSVRRQVANTGELFF
v_gene: TRBV20-1
d_gene: NA
abundance: NA
j_gene: TRBJ2-2

CDR3nt: TGTGCCAGCAGTGAACGCCTTCAGGGCGAATACAATGAGCAGTTCTTC
CDR3aa: CASSERLQGEYNEQFF
v_gene: TRBV2
d_gene: NA
abundance: many
j_gene: TRBJ2-1

CDR3nt: TGTGCCAGCAGCCCCCCAGGGGGCCGGGTTGAAAAACTGTTTTTT
CDR3aa: CASSPPGGRVEKLFF
v_gene: TRBV9
d_gene: TRBD1
abundance: few
j_gene: TRBJ1-4

CDR3nt: TGCGCCAGCAGTATAGGGACAGGGGCACCCTACGAGCAGTACTTC
CDR3aa: CASSIGTGAPYEQYF
v_gene: TRBV10-1
d_gene: TRBD1
abundance: many
j_gene: TRBJ2-7

CDR3nt: TGCAGCGTTGGTGGTGTGGCGGGGGGGCCCAACTCCTACGAGCAGTACTTC
CDR3aa: CSVGGVAGGPNSYEQYF
v_gene: TRBV29-1
d_gene: TRBD2
abundance: NA
j_gene: TRBJ2-7

CDR3nt: TGCAGTGCTATGACAGGGGGCACAGATACGCAGTATTTT
CDR3aa: CSAMTGGTDTQYF
v_gene: TRBV20-1
d_gene: TRBD1
abundance: NA
j_gene: TRBJ2-3

CDR3nt: TGTGCCATCAGTGAAACCCCGGGGACAGGGGACACCGGGGAGCTGTTTTTT
CDR3aa: CAISETPGTGDTGELFF
v_gene: TRBV10-3
d_gene: TRBD1
abundance: few
j_gene: TRBJ2-2

CDR3nt: TGCGCCAGCAGCCATGCCCGACTAGCGGGAGTTTCTGAGCAGTTCTTC
CDR3aa: CASSHARLAGVSEQFF
v_gene: TRBV4-3
d_gene: TRBD2
abundance: few
j_gene: TRBJ2-1

CDR3nt: TGTGCCAGCACCAAGGGGTCAGGAGGAGCTTATGGCTACACCTTC
CDR3aa: CASTKGSGGAYGYTF
v_gene: TRBV6-1
d_gene: NA
abundance: NA
j_gene: TRBJ1-2

CDR3nt: TGTGCCAGCAGCTTAGCGGTAGGGGAATACAACGAGCAGTACTTC
CDR3aa: CASSLAVGEYNEQYF
v_gene: TRBV7-2
d_gene: NA
abundance: few
j_gene: TRBJ2-7

CDR3nt: TGTGCCAGCAGCGTAGCTTTAGGGCCGGGCTACGAGCAGTACTTC
CDR3aa: CASSVALGPGYEQYF
v_gene: TRBV9
d_gene: NA
abundance: NA
j_gene: TRBJ2-7

CDR3nt: TGTGCCAGCAGCTCTAGCGGGAGACAAGAGACCCAGTACTTC
CDR3aa: CASSSSGRQETQYF
v_gene: TRBV7-2
d_gene: TRBD2
abundance: many
j_gene: TRBJ2-5

CDR3nt: TGCAGCGTTGGGTCCGGGGGGCCTGATGAGCAGTTCTTC
CDR3aa: CSVGSGGPDEQFF
v_gene: TRBV29-1
d_gene: NA
abundance: many
j_gene: TRBJ2-1

CDR3nt: TGCGCCAGCAGCTTGGGTCGGGCAGATCTTTCGTACGAGCAGTACTTC
CDR3aa: CASSLGRADLSYEQYF
v_gene: TRBV5-1
d_gene: NA
abundance: few
j_gene: TRBJ2-7

CDR3nt: TGTGCCAGCAGGGAGGGACAATACACTGAAGCTTTCTTT
CDR3aa: CASREGQYTEAFF
v_gene: TRBV6-1
d_gene: NA
abundance: few
j_gene: TRBJ1-1